One and the same sample provided the 3 T cell receptor beta chains below, sequenced in a study of blood T cell repertoires in COVID-19. Generated by immunoSEQ multiplex PCR, the TCRdb table keeps only in-frame clones and is missing some. The sample has about 270,000 clones; more than 75% are singletons. The sample comprised peripheral blood. The receptors originated from a man aged 40-55 years who had recovered from COVID-19.

The chain recombines TRBV4-3 with TRBJ2-2; 12 nucleotides match TRBD2. V was pared by 5 bases and J by 0 bases, with 4 bases of the junction left unmatched. The CDR3 loop spans 17 amino acids. The germline CDR1 and CDR2 sequences are LGHNA and YSLEER. The CDR3 DNA reads TGCGCCAGCAGCGCCCGGACTAGCGGGGCGAACACCGGGGAGCTGTTTTTT. It specifies CASSARTSGANTGELFF.

This clone has a count of ten or more. J is TRBJ2-2 and V is TRBV11-2; TRBD1 matches 7 bases. Looked up from germline, CDR1 is SGHAT and CDR2 is FQNNGV. The CDR3 is 14 amino acids. Trimming at V came to 4 bases and at J to 4 bases, leaving 3 bases not matched to a gene. CDR3: CASSSQGTTGELFF. The DNA for the CDR3 is TGTGCCAGCAGCTCACAGGGGACCACCGGGGAGCTGTTTTTT.

The rearrangement links TRBV3-1 (or the pseudogene TRBV3-2) to TRBJ2-6; D possibly corresponds to TRBD1 (6 bases). The CDR3 spans 19 residues. Trimming cost V 1 base and J 0 bases, with 16 bases left between them. Germline CDR1 and CDR2: LGHDT and YNNKEL (reference sequence). The CDR3 DNA follows: TGTGCCAGCAGCCAAGGACGAGGCAGGGGTTTCTCTGGGGCCAACGTCCTGACTTTC. Translation: CASSQGRGRGFSGANVLTF.